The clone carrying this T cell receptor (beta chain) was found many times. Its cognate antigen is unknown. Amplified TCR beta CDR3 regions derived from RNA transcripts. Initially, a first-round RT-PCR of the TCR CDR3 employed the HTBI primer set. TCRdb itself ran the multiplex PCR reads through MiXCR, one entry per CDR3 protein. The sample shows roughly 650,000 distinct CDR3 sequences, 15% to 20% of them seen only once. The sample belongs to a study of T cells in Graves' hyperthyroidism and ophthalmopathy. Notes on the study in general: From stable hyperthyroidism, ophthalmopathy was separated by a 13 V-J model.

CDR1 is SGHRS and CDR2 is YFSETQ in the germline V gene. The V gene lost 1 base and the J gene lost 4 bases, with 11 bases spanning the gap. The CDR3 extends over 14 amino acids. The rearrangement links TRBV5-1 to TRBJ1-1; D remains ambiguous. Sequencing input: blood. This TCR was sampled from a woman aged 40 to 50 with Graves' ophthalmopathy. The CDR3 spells CASSLSMGGTEAFF. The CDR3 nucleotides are TGCGCCAGCAGCTTGTCGATGGGAGGCACTGAAGCTTTCTTT.